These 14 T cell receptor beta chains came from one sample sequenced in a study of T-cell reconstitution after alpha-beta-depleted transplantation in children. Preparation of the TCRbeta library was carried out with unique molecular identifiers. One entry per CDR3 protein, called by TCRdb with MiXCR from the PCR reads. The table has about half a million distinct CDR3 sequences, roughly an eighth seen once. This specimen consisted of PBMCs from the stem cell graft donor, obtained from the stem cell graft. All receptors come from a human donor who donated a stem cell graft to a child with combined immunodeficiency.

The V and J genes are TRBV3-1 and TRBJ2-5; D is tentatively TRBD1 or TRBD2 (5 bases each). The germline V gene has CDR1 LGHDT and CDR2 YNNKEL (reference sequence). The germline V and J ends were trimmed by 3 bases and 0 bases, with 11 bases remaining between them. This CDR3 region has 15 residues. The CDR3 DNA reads TGTGCCAGCAGCCACGAGGGGAGAGACCAAGAGACCCAGTACTTC. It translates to CASSHEGRDQETQYF.

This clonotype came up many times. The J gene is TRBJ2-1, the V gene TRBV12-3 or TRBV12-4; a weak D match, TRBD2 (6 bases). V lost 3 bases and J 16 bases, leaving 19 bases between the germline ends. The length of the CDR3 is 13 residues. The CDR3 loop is CASSLDWAGRKFF. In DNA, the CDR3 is TGTGCCAGCAGTTTGGATTGGGCGGGAAGGAAATTCTTC.

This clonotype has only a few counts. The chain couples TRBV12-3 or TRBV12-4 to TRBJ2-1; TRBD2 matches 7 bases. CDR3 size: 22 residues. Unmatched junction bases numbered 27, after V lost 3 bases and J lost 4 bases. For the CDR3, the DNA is TGTGCCAGCAGTTTTAAGAGGGGAGGGATCTCTAGCTCCCTGGGGCAATACAATGAGCAGTTCTTC. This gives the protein CASSFKRGGISSSLGQYNEQFF.

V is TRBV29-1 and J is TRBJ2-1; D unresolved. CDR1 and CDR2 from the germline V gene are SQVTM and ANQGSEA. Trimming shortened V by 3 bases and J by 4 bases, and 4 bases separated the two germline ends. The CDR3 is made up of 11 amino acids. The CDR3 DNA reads TGCAGCGTTGAGTATTACAATGAGCAGTTCTTC. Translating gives CSVEYYNEQFF.

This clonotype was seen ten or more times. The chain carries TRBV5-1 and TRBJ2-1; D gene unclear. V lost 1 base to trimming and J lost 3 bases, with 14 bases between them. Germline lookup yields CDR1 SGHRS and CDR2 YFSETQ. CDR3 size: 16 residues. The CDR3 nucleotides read TGCGCCAGCAGCTTGCCGGACGGCCCCGACTACAATGAGCAGTTCTTC. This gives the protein CASSLPDGPDYNEQFF.

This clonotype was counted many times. The CDR3 DNA is TGCAGTGCTAGAGCTGGGGGCTCGCAAGAGACCCAGTACTTC. The encoded protein is CSARAGGSQETQYF. The rearrangement uses TRBV20-1 and TRBJ2-5, with D possibly TRBD1 on 6 matching bases. CDR1 and CDR2 from the germline V gene are DFQATT and SNEGSKA (reference sequence). Trimming took off 1 base at V and 2 bases at J, with 11 bases between the two ends. The CDR3 is 14 residues long.

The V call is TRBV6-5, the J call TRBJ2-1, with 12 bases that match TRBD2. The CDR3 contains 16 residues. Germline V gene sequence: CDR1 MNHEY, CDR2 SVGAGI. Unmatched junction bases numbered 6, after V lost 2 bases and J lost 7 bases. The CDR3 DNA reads TGTGCCAGCAGTTACGCAACTAGCGGGAGGAGTAATGAGCAGTTCTTC. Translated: CASSYATSGRSNEQFF.

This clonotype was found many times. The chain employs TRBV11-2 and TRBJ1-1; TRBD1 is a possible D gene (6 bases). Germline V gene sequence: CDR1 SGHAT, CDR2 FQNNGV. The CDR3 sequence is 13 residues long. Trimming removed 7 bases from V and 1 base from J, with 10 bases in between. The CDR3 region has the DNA TGTGCCAGCACCACGGACAGGAACACTGAAGCTTTCTTT. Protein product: CASTTDRNTEAFF.

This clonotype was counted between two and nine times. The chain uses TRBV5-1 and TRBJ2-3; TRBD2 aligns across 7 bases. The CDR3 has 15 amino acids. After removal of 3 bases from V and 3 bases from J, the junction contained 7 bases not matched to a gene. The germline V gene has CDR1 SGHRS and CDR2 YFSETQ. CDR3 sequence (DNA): TGCGCCAGCAGCTCCTTAAGCGGGACGACAGATACGCAGTATTTT. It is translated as CASSSLSGTTDTQYF.

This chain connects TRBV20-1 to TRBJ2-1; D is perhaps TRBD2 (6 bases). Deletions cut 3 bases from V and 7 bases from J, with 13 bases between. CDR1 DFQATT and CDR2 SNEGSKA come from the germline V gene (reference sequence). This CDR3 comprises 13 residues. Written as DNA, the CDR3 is TGCAGTGCTAGGGGGGACTTGATTAATGAGCAGTTCTTC. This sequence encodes CSARGDLINEQFF.

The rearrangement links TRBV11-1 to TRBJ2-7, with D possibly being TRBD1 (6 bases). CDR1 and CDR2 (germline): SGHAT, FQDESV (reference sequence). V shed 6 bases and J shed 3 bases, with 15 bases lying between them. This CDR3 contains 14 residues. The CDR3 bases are TGTGCCAGCAGTTTACAGGGAAAAAGCTACGAGCAGTACTTC. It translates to CASSLQGKSYEQYF.

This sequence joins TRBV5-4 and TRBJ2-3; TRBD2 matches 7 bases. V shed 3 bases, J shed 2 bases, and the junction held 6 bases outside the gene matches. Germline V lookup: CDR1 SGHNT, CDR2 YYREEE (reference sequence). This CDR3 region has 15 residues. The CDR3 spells CASSSRAGDTDTQYF. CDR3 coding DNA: TGTGCCAGCAGCTCCCGGGCGGGAGACACAGATACGCAGTATTTT.

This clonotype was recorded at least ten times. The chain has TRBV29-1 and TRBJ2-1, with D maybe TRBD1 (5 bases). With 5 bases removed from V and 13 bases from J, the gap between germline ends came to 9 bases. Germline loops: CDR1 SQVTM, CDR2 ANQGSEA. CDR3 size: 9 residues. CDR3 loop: CSVKQGQFF. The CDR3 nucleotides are TGCAGCGTTAAGCAGGGACAGTTCTTC.

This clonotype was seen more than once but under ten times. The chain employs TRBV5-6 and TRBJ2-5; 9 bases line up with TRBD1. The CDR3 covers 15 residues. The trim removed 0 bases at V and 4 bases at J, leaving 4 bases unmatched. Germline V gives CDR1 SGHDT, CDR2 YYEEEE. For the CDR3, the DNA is TGTGCCAGCAGCTTGGAGGGACAGGGACGAGAGACCCAGTACTTC. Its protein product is CASSLEGQGRETQYF.